A selection of T cell receptor beta chains follows, all from one sample in a study of blood T cell repertoires in COVID-19. Clones were sequenced by immunoSEQ multiplex PCR, and TCRdb holds only the in-frame ones, with some missing. Of 150,000 to 180,000 clones in the sample, 75% to 80% were seen once. The specimen sequenced was peripheral blood. The receptor source for this set is an elderly man with acute or convalescent COVID-19. Both conserved end residues are part of each CDR3. Fields, in order: CDR3 DNA, CDR3 protein, V gene, clone size, D gene, J gene. A D gene is named only where the DNA matches it firmly. Size tells how often a clone was seen (once, few, many) or the class of an expanded clone, and some rows leave it out.

TGTGCCAGCAGCTTGTTTGTTAGCGGGGGGGGCGAGCAGTTCTTC | CASSLFVSGGGEQFF | TRBV5-5 | . | TRBD2 | TRBJ2-1
TGTGCCAGCAGCCGTAGACATGTGGGAGAGACCCAGTACTTC | CASSRRHVGETQYF | TRBV7-2 | . | . | TRBJ2-5
TGTGCCAGTAGTGTACAGGTCCCCTCCTCTGGGGCCAACGTCCTGACTTTC | CASSVQVPSSGANVLTF | TRBV19 | once | . | TRBJ2-6
TGTGCCAGCACTCAACGACTTCGGGGGGTAGATGACTTCCTAAACTATGGCTACACCTTC | CASTQRLRGVDDFLNYGYTF | TRBV13 | . | . | TRBJ1-2
TGTGCCAGTAGTAGTACGGGGTTACCTAACTATGGCTACACCTTC | CASSSTGLPNYGYTF | TRBV19 | . | . | TRBJ1-2
TGTGCCAGCAGCCTTCGGCGAGGACAGGGAAACACCGGGGAGCTGTTTTTT | CASSLRRGQGNTGELFF | TRBV14 | once | TRBD1 | TRBJ2-2
TGTGCCAGCAGCTTAGGGGGACAGGGGGCTCATACGCAGTATTTT | CASSLGGQGAHTQYF | TRBV7-9 | . | TRBD1 | TRBJ2-3
TGTGCCAGCAGCCCGTCTTCCTGGGGGGAAGAGACCCAGTACTTC | CASSPSSWGEETQYF | TRBV5-4 | . | . | TRBJ2-5
TGTGCCAGCAGCCATGGGCCATCTGAAGCTTTCTTT | CASSHGPSEAFF | TRBV3-1/TRBV3-2 | . | . | TRBJ1-1
TGTGCCAGCTCACCAGGGTCACAGCAGCCCCAGCATTTT | CASSPGSQQPQHF | TRBV18 | . | . | TRBJ1-5
TGTGCCAGCTCTCTTGAGGGCCTAGTCCAAGAGACCCAGTACTTC | CASSLEGLVQETQYF | TRBV18 | few | . | TRBJ2-5
TGTGCCACCAGTGATGGGGACAGCGCTGAAGCTTTCTTT | CATSDGDSAEAFF | TRBV24-1 | once | TRBD1 | TRBJ1-1
TGTGCCAGCAGTCAAACGACAGGGGGTGGAAACACCATATATTTT | CASSQTTGGGNTIYF | TRBV6-5 | . | TRBD1 | TRBJ1-3
TGTGCCAGCAGCTTAATGGAGTTATCCTACAATGAGCAGTTCTTC | CASSLMELSYNEQFF | TRBV7-3 | . | . | TRBJ2-1
TGTGCCAGCAGCCAAGGAGAAGGACAGGCTCGATCCGGGGAGCTGTTTTTT | CASSQGEGQARSGELFF | TRBV4-2 | . | TRBD1 | TRBJ2-2
TGCGCCAGCCAACTAGTAGCGGATCCCTACAATGAGCAGTTCTTC | CASQLVADPYNEQFF | TRBV5-1 | once | . | TRBJ2-1
TGTGCCAGCAGCTTCGGACAGGTCGCCACAGATACGCAGTATTTT | CASSFGQVATDTQYF | TRBV7-2 | . | TRBD1 | TRBJ2-3
TGTGCCAGCAGTCCCCACCGACAGGGTGAAAAACTGTTTTTT | CASSPHRQGEKLFF | TRBV27 | . | TRBD1 | TRBJ1-4